This T cell receptor (beta chain) was retrieved from a study of blood T cell repertoires in COVID-19. Study details: Acute-phase and convalescent COVID-19 samples originated in the United States, Italy and Spain. Nucleic acid was either cDNA or gDNA, and it came from T cells, B-cell-depleted T cells, or PBMCs.

This CDR3 is built from 19 residues. Original data processing: Amplification from reference gene primers served as the basis for estimated nucleated cell counts. The repertoire was sequenced with immunoSEQ multiplex PCR; TCRdb's copy has only in-frame clones and lacks some. V, J and clone size reflect that table, while D and trimming were determined from the DNA. The data show about 190,000 clones, around 79% seen once. The sample consisted of peripheral blood. The receptor was derived from a man aged 50-60 years who had recovered from COVID-19. The chain carries TRBV21-1 and TRBJ2-6; the D call TRBD2 from the table was never checked on the DNA. TRBV21-1 represents a pseudogene. The CDR3 here is CASSKGGRSEASGANVLTF. CDR3 coding DNA: TGTGCCAGCAGCAAGGGAGGACGGTCGGAGGCTTCAGGGGCCAACGTCCTGACTTTC.